The 32 T cell receptor beta chains below were found in one sample sequenced in a study of Ad26.COV2.S vaccination and SARS-CoV-2 variants. The assay was immunoSEQ multiplex PCR, and TCRdb's table has in-frame clones only and misses some. This table has nearly 95,000 clones, 82% appearing once. The source material was peripheral blood, sampled after recovery from COVID-19. These receptors were obtained from a human donor who had recovered from COVID-19.

The V and J genes are TRBV27 and TRBJ1-6; perhaps TRBD1 as D (5 bases). V was pared by 7 bases and J by 7 bases, with 14 bases between. The CDR3 is made up of 14 amino acids. The V gene's germline CDR1 is MNHEY and CDR2 SMNVEV (reference sequence). The CDR3 sequence: CASTLAGWNSPLHF. CDR3 bases: TGTGCCAGCACCTTGGCAGGGTGGAATTCACCCCTCCACTTT.

The V call is TRBV18, the J call TRBJ2-3; D gene uncertain. Germline lookup yields CDR1 KGHSH and CDR2 LQKENI. This CDR3 region has 15 residues. Trimming pared 0 bases from V and 0 bases from J, leaving 7 bases between. The CDR3 region is CASSPPSTSTDTQYF. Written as DNA, the CDR3 is TGTGCCAGCTCACCACCTTCTACTAGCACAGATACGCAGTATTTT.

This chain connects TRBV9 to TRBJ1-1; the D is unclear. The CDR3 extends over 16 amino acids. Trimming left V 5 bases short and J 4 bases short, with 21 bases between. The V gene's germline CDR1 is SGDLS and CDR2 YYNGEE. The CDR3 spells CASRIGGFAFVTEAFF. In DNA form, the CDR3 reads TGTGCCAGCAGAATAGGAGGGTTCGCGTTCGTCACTGAAGCTTTCTTT.

The rearrangement uses TRBV12-5 and TRBJ1-5; TRBD1 might be the D (5 bases). Germline V CDR1 and CDR2: LGHNT, FRNRAP. The CDR3 is 13 amino acids. V was shortened by 1 base and J by 4 bases, with 5 bases between the two germline ends. CDR3 DNA sequence: TGTGCTAGTGGTTTGGCAGGGAATCAGCCCCAGCATTTT. Protein sequence: CASGLAGNQPQHF. The variable domain in full, completed from reference TRBV12-5 and TRBJ1-5, reads DARVTQTPRHKVTEMGQEVTMRCQPILGHNTVFWYRQTMMQGLELLAYFRNRAPLDDSGMPKDRFSAEMPDATLATLKIQPSEPRDSAVYFCASGLAGNQPQHFGDGTRLSIL.

The chain joins TRBV5-4 to TRBJ2-5; tentative D call: TRBD2 (6 bases). CDR3 length: 17 amino acids. Trimming cost V 4 bases and J 0 bases, with 19 bases left between them. Germline CDR1 SGHNT, CDR2 YYREEE (reference sequence). CDR3 in DNA: TGTGCCAGCAGCCGCGGGGAGGCGTGGGGCGACCAAGAGACCCAGTACTTC. Encoded protein: CASSRGEAWGDQETQYF.

The chain employs TRBV3-1 (or the pseudogene TRBV3-2) and TRBJ1-5; TRBD1 matches at 9 bases. The V segment lost 3 bases and the J segment 6 bases; nucleotides outside the gene matches: 6. Germline V gene sequence: CDR1 LGHDT, CDR2 YNNKEL (reference sequence). The CDR3 sequence is 15 residues long. The CDR3 nucleotides read TGTGCCAGCAGCCAGGGGGACAGGGAAAGTCAGCCCCAGCATTTT. Translation: CASSQGDRESQPQHF.

The chain has TRBV5-1 and TRBJ2-1; 9 positions match TRBD2. Germline lookup yields CDR1 SGHRS and CDR2 YFSETQ. CDR3 length equals 17 residues. J lost 6 bases, V lost 0 bases, and 10 bases had no gene match. The CDR3 sequence is CASSLAPLAGGPNEQFF. CDR3 DNA sequence: TGCGCCAGCAGCTTGGCCCCTTTGGCGGGAGGGCCCAATGAGCAGTTCTTC.

V gene TRBV7-6 combines with J gene TRBJ1-1; D not resolved. The CDR3 totals 14 residues. Trimming pared 4 bases from V and 8 bases from J, leaving 17 bases between. Germline loops: CDR1 SGHVS, CDR2 FNYEAQ. Here the CDR3 DNA reads TGTGCCAGCAGCTCGACCTTGTCTCAGACGGAAGCTTTCTTT. This sequence encodes CASSSTLSQTEAFF.

The chain has TRBV7-9 and TRBJ2-1; D perhaps matches TRBD1 (5 bases). This CDR3 region has 12 residues. Germline-derived CDR1 and CDR2 are SEHNR and FQNEAQ (reference sequence). V lost 4 bases to trimming and J lost 8 bases, with 9 bases between them. The CDR3 DNA reads TGTGCCAGCAGCTCCTTAGGGGATGAGCAGTTCTTC. Translation: CASSSLGDEQFF.

This chain links TRBV28 with TRBJ1-1, with 7 bases fitting TRBD1. Trimming took 3 bases from V and 2 from J; bases not matched to a gene: 6. Germline CDR1 MDHEN, CDR2 SYDVKM. The CDR3 sequence is 15 residues long. The CDR3 region has the DNA TGTGCCAGCAGTTTGGTCAGGGGGGGAAACACTGAAGCTTTCTTT. Its protein is CASSLVRGGNTEAFF.

The chain joins TRBV28 to TRBJ1-2, with 11 bases matching TRBD1. This CDR3 contains 13 residues. CDR1 MDHEN and CDR2 SYDVKM come from the germline V gene. Trimming at V came to 6 bases and at J to 9 bases, leaving 6 bases not matched to a gene. The CDR3 DNA follows: TGTGCCAGCAGCCGGACAGGGGGCTTGAGCTACACCTTC. It codes for CASSRTGGLSYTF.

This clone has only one observation. This rearrangement joins TRBV5-6 to TRBJ1-6; 9 bases fit TRBD1. J gave up 9 bases and V 3 bases, and 10 bases lay outside the gene matches. CDR3 size: 16 residues. CDR1 and CDR2 from the germline V gene are SGHDT and YYEEEE. The CDR3 sequence is CASSWGQGDLGSPLHF. The CDR3 DNA reads as TGTGCCAGCAGCTGGGGACAGGGAGACCTTGGTTCACCCCTCCACTTT.

V is TRBV6-2 or TRBV6-3 and J is TRBJ2-7; D is unresolved. This CDR3 has 13 residues. Trimming removed 5 bases from V and 2 bases from J, with 10 bases in between. In germline, CDR1 is MNHEY, CDR2 SVGEGT. Here the CDR3 DNA reads TGTGCCAGCAGTCAAAGTATCCCCTACGAGCAGTACTTC. Protein product: CASSQSIPYEQYF.

The chain links TRBV7-2 to TRBJ2-5, with TRBD2 as a possible D gene (5 bases). The CDR3 totals 15 residues. Germline assignment: CDR1 SGHTA and CDR2 FQGNSA. Trimming took 5 bases from V and 1 from J, leaving 14 bases between them. CDR3: CASSPGELVQETQYF. The CDR3 bases are TGTGCCAGCAGCCCCGGGGAGCTGGTCCAAGAGACCCAGTACTTC. Based on the CDR3 plus reference TRBV7-2 and TRBJ2-5, the full variable domain is GAGVSQSPSNKVTEKGKDVELRCDPISGHTALYWYRQSLGQGLEFLIYFQGNSAPDKSGLPSDRFSAERTGGSVSTLTIQRTQQEDSAVYLCASSPGELVQETQYFGPGTRLLVL.

The rearrangement uses TRBV9 and TRBJ2-1; a weak D match, TRBD2 (6 bases). Germline CDR1 and CDR2: SGDLS and YYNGEE. Trimming removed 4 bases from V and 3 bases from J, with 14 bases in between. This CDR3 contains 15 residues. The CDR3 DNA is TGTGCCAGCAGCTTACGAGGAGGGGTCTACAATGAGCAGTTCTTC. Amino acids: CASSLRGGVYNEQFF. The full variable domain, its missing parts supplied by reference TRBV9 and TRBJ2-1, is DSGVTQTPKHLITATGQRVTLRCSPRSGDLSVYWYQQSLDQGLQFLIQYYNGEERAKGNILERFSAQQFPDLHSELNLSSLELGDSALYFCASSLRGGVYNEQFFGPGTRLTVL.

This clone has just one count. CDR3 in amino acids: CASSSATFRRRALDTEAFF. The CDR3 coding sequence is TGTGCCAGCAGTTCCGCGACCTTTAGGCGGCGTGCGTTGGACACTGAAGCTTTCTTT. The V and J genes are TRBV28 and TRBJ1-1; D gene unclear. The germline CDR1 and CDR2 sequences are MDHEN and SYDVKM. V was clipped by 4 bases and J by 3 bases, with 27 bases between them. The CDR3 length is 19 residues. The full variable domain, completed using reference TRBV28 and TRBJ1-1, is DVKVTQSSRYLVKRTGEKVFLECVQDMDHENMFWYRQDPGLGLRLIYFSYDVKMKEKGDIPEGYSVSREKKERFSLILESASTNQTSMYLCASSSATFRRRALDTEAFFGQGTRLTVV.

The CDR3 bases are TGTGCCAGCAGTTTAAATTGGGATTCACCCCTCCACTTT. Translating it yields CASSLNWDSPLHF. This chain links TRBV28 with TRBJ1-6; D not resolved. The germline CDR1 and CDR2 sequences are MDHEN and SYDVKM. The CDR3 has 13 amino acids. Trimming shortened V by 2 bases and J by 8 bases, and 7 bases separated the two germline ends.

DNA of the CDR3: TGTGCCAGCAGTTTACGGCCCGAAAAACTGTTTTTT. Translation: CASSLRPEKLFF. The rearrangement uses TRBV12-3 or TRBV12-4 and TRBJ1-4; D is uncertain. V lost 2 bases to trimming and J lost 8 bases, with 6 bases between them. The CDR3 consists of 12 residues.

This clone was detected only a few times. The V call is TRBV14, the J call TRBJ2-3; D ambiguous. V lost 0 bases, J lost 5 bases, and 18 bases lay in between. Germline CDR1 is SGHDN and CDR2 is FVKESK. The CDR3 consists of 17 residues. This CDR3 is CASSQDLPGLRRDTQYF. The CDR3 nucleotides are TGTGCCAGCAGCCAAGATCTACCGGGTCTCAGGAGAGATACGCAGTATTTT.

J is TRBJ1-5 and V is TRBV3-1 (or the pseudogene TRBV3-2); unclear D gene. The ends were cut back, 11 bases at V and 1 base at J, with 12 bases in the middle. CDR3 length: 13 amino acids. Germline CDR1 LGHDT, CDR2 YNNKEL (reference sequence). The CDR3 nucleotides read TGTGCCTTCTCGTCAATGAGCAATCAGCCCCAGCATTTT. Translated: CAFSSMSNQPQHF.

V is TRBV5-1 and J is TRBJ2-4; the D gene is possibly TRBD2 (5 bases). CDR3 length equals 16 residues. The germline V gene has CDR1 SGHRS and CDR2 YFSETQ. Trimming shortened V by 0 bases and J by 1 base, and 11 bases separated the two germline ends. The CDR3 region has the DNA TGCGCCAGCAGCTTGGATTCGGGGTCGGCCAAAAACATTCAGTACTTC. As protein: CASSLDSGSAKNIQYF.

This chain joins TRBV7-9 and TRBJ2-7; D may be TRBD1 (6 bases). The germline CDR1 and CDR2 sequences are SEHNR and FQNEAQ (reference sequence). V dropped 3 bases and J dropped 4 bases, with 16 bases sitting between them. This CDR3 has 15 amino acids. The CDR3 DNA sequence: TGTGCCAGCAGCTTGGGCCCCGGGACAACGTACGAGCAGTACTTC. This gives the protein CASSLGPGTTYEQYF.

The chain has TRBV12-3 or TRBV12-4 and TRBJ1-5; 9 bases fit TRBD1. The CDR3 has 13 amino acids. V gave up 5 bases and J gave up 7 bases; unmatched junction bases: 3. CDR3 in DNA: TGTGCCAGCAGTCCGGACAGGGGACAGCCCCAGCATTTT. This gives the protein CASSPDRGQPQHF.

The rearrangement links TRBV5-6 to TRBJ1-5; D is perhaps TRBD1 (6 bases). CDR3 length equals 16 residues. Germline lookup yields CDR1 SGHDT and CDR2 YYEEEE. The germline V and J ends were trimmed by 1 base and 3 bases, with 14 bases remaining between them. CDR3 in amino acids: CASSLHPGAPNQPQHF. Here the CDR3 DNA reads TGTGCCAGCAGCTTGCACCCAGGGGCCCCCAATCAGCCCCAGCATTTT. Full variable domain (rest looked up from reference TRBV5-6 and TRBJ1-5): DAGVTQSPTHLIKTRGQQVTLRCSPKSGHDTVSWYQQALGQGPQFIFQYYEEEERQRGNFPDRFSGHQFPNYSSELNVNALLLGDSALYLCASSLHPGAPNQPQHFGDGTRLSIL.

The chain recombines TRBV6-5 with TRBJ2-1, with D uncertain. The CDR3 covers 12 residues. Trimming removed 8 bases at V and 8 bases at J, with 13 bases between. Germline CDR1 and CDR2: MNHEY and SVGAGI. CDR3 region: CASQLSGDEQFF. The CDR3 DNA follows: TGTGCCAGCCAATTATCCGGAGATGAGCAGTTCTTC.

The chain carries TRBV28 and TRBJ2-7; TRBD1 agrees at 10 bases. V trimming: 4 bases; J trimming: 5 bases; junction bases outside the gene matches: 2. Germline V lookup: CDR1 MDHEN, CDR2 SYDVKM. The CDR3 totals 13 residues. The CDR3 DNA reads as TGTGCCAGCAGTTCGGGACAGGGGAACGAGCAGTACTTC. Its translation: CASSSGQGNEQYF.

The chain couples TRBV18 to TRBJ1-4; possibly TRBD1 for D (6 bases). This CDR3 has 18 amino acids. Trimming stripped 2 bases from V and 4 bases from J, with 20 bases between. The germline V gene encodes CDR1 KGHSH and CDR2 LQKENI. The CDR3 region is CASSPGPGAQTNNEKLFF. CDR3 in DNA: TGTGCCAGCTCACCAGGGCCAGGGGCCCAAACTAATAATGAAAAACTGTTTTTT.

V and J are TRBV6-2 or TRBV6-3 and TRBJ2-7; D is unclear. Germline values: CDR1 MNHEY, CDR2 SVGEGT. V gave up 6 bases and J gave up 6 bases, with 12 bases separating them. This CDR3 contains 12 residues. The CDR3 reads CASSPTSSEQYF. CDR3 nucleotide sequence: TGTGCCAGCAGCCCAACATCGTCCGAGCAGTACTTC.

The rearrangement uses TRBV6-6 and TRBJ2-1; weak D call: TRBD2 (8 bases). Germline CDR1 MNHNY, CDR2 SVGAGI (reference sequence). This CDR3 has 16 amino acids. With 8 bases removed from V and 4 bases from J, the gap between germline ends came to 21 bases. CDR3 loop: CASLAKLAGQYNEQFF. CDR3 nucleotide sequence: TGTGCCAGCTTGGCCAAATTAGCGGGACAGTACAATGAGCAGTTCTTC.

The chain couples TRBV4-3 to TRBJ2-4, with TRBD1 matching 10 bases. The germline CDR1 and CDR2 sequences are LGHNA and YSLEER. The CDR3 length is 14 residues. The V and J ends lost 6 bases and 6 bases, in that order; junction bases with no gene match: 5. CDR3 sequence: CASSPGTGVNIQYF. For the CDR3, the DNA is TGCGCCAGCAGTCCTGGGACAGGGGTAAACATTCAGTACTTC.

The V and J genes are TRBV28 and TRBJ2-5, with D hard to call. This CDR3 has 12 amino acids. CDR1 and CDR2 from the germline V gene are MDHEN and SYDVKM. Trimming stripped 5 bases from V and 7 bases from J, with 11 bases between. The CDR3 protein is CASSPSIWTQYF. Here the CDR3 DNA reads TGTGCCAGCAGTCCGAGTATTTGGACCCAGTACTTC.

J is TRBJ1-2 and V is TRBV28; 8 nucleotides align to TRBD1. Losses at the gene ends were 5 bases for V and 8 bases for J; bases not matched to a gene: 10. The CDR3 covers 14 residues. The germline V gene has CDR1 MDHEN and CDR2 SYDVKM. This CDR3 reads CASSIPQGARGYTF. The CDR3 DNA sequence: TGTGCCAGCAGTATACCGCAGGGGGCGCGGGGCTACACCTTC.